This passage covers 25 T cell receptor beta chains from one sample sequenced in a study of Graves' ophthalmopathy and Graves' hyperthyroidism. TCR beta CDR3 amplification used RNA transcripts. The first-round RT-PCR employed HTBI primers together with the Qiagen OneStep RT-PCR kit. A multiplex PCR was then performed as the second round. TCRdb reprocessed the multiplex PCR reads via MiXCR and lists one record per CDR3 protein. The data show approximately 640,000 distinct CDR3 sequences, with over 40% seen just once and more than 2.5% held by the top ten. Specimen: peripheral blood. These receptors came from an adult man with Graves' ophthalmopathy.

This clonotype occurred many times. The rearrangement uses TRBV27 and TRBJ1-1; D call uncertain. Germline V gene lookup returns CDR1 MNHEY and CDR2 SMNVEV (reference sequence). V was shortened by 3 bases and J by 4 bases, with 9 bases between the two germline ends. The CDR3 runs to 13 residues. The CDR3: CASSFAGSTEAFF. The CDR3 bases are TGTGCCAGCAGTTTTGCGGGTTCCACTGAAGCTTTCTTT.

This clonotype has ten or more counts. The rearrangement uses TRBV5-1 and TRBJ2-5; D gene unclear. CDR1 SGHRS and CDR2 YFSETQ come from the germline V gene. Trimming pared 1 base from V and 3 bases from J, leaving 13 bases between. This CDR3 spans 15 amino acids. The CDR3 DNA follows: TGCGCCAGCAGCTTGTCGAGTAAGGCAGAAGAGACCCAGTACTTC. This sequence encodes CASSLSSKAEETQYF.

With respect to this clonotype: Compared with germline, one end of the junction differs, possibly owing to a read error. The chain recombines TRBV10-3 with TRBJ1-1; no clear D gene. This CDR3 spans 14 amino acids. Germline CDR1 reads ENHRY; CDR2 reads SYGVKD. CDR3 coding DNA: TGTGCCAGCAGTGATCACAGAAGTAGCTCTGAAGCTTTCTTT. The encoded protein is CASSDHRSSSEAFF.

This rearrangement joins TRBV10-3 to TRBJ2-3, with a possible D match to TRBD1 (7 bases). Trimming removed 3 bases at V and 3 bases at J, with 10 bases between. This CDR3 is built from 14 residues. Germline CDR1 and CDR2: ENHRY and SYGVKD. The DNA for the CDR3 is TGTGCCATCAGTGATGCAGGGGGGACAGATACGCAGTATTTT. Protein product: CAISDAGGTDTQYF.

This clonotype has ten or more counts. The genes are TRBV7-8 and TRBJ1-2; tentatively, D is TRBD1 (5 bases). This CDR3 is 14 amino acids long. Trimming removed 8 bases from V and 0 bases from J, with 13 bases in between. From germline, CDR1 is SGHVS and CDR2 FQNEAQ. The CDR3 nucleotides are TGTGCCAGCTTACCGGGGCAGACTAACTATGGCTACACCTTC. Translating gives CASLPGQTNYGYTF.

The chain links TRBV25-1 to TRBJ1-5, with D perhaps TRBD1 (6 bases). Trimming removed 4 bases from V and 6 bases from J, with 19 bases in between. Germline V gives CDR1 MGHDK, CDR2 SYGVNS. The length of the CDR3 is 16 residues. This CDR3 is CASSAREGGSRQPQHF. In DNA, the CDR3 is TGTGCCAGCAGTGCTAGAGAAGGGGGGAGTCGTCAGCCCCAGCATTTT.

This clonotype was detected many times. Written as DNA, the CDR3 is TGTGCCAGCAGGGTGACTCAGAGCTCCTACGAGCAGTACTTC. Translated, it gives CASRVTQSSYEQYF. The chain carries TRBV2 and TRBJ2-7, with D unclear. The CDR3 totals 14 residues. Trimming took 6 bases from V and 0 from J, leaving 12 bases between them. The germline CDR1 and CDR2 sequences are SNHLY and FYNNEI.

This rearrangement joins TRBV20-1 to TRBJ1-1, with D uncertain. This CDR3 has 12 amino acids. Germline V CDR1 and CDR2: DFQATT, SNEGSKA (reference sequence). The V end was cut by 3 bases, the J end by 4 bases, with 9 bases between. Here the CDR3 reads CSARKGGTEAFF. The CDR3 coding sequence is TGCAGTGCTAGGAAGGGCGGCACTGAAGCTTTCTTT.

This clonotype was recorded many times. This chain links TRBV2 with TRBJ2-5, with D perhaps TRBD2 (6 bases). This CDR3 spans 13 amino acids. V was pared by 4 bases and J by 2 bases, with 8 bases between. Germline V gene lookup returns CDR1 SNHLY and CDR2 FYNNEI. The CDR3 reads CASSGLAQETQYF. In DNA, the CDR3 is TGTGCCAGCAGTGGCCTAGCGCAAGAGACCCAGTACTTC.

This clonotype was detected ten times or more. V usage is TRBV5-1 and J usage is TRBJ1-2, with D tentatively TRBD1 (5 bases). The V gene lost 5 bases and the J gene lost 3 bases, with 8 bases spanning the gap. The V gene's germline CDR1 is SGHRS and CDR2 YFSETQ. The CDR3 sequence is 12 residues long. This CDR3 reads CASRGVDYGYTF. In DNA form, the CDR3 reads TGCGCCAGCAGAGGGGTCGACTATGGCTACACCTTC.

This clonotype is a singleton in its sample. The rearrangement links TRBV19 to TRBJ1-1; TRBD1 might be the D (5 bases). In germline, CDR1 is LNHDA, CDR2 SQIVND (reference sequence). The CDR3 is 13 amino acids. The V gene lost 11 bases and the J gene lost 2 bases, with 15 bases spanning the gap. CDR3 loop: CAWSPRDNTEAFF. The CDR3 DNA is TGTGCCTGGAGCCCCCGGGACAACACTGAAGCTTTCTTT.

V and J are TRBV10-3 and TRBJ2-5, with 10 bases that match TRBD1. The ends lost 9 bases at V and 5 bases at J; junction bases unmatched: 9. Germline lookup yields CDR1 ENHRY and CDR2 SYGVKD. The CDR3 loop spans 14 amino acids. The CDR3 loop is CAIRQGQGTETQYF. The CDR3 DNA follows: TGTGCCATTCGGCAGGGACAGGGGACGGAGACCCAGTACTTC.

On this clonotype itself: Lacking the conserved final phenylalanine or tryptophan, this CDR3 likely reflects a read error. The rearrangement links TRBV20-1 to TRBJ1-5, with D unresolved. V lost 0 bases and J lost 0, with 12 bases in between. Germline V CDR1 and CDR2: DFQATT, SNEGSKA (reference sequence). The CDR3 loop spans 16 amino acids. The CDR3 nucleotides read TGCAGTGCTAGAGATCACGGGGAGTATAGCAATCAGCCCCAGCATGGT. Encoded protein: CSARDHGEYSNQPQHG.

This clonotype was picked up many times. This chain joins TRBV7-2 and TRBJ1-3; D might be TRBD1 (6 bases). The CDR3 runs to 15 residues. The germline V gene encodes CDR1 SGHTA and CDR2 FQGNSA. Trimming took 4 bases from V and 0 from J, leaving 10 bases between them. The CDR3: CASSSYRDSGNTIYF. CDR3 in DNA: TGTGCCAGCAGCTCGTACAGGGACTCTGGAAACACCATATATTTT. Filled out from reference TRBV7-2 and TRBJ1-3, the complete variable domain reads GAGVSQSPSNKVTEKGKDVELRCDPISGHTALYWYRQSLGQGLEFLIYFQGNSAPDKSGLPSDRFSAERTGGSVSTLTIQRTQQEDSAVYLCASSSYRDSGNTIYFGEGSWLTVV.

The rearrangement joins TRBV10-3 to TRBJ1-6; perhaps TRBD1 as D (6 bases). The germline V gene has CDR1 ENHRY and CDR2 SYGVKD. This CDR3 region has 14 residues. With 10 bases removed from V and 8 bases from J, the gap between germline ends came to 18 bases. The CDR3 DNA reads TGTGCCACCTCGGGGGACAAGGGGCATTCACCCCTCCACTTT. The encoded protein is CATSGDKGHSPLHF.

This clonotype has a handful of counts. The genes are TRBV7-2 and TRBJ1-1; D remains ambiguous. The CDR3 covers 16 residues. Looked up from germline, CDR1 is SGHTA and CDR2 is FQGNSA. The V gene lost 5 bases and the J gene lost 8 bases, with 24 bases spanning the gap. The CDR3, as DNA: TGTGCCAGCAGCCAAGACGGGGTAAGCAACGCCGTCGAAGCTTTCTTT. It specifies CASSQDGVSNAVEAFF.

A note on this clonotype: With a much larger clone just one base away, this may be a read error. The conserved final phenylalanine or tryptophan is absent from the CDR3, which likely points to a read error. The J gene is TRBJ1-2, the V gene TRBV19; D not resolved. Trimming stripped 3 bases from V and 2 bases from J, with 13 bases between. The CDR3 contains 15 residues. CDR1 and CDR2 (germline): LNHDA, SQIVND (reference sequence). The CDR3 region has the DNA TGTGCCAGTAGTATTAGGTGGGCAGACAACTATGGCTACACCCTC. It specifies CASSIRWADNYGYTL.

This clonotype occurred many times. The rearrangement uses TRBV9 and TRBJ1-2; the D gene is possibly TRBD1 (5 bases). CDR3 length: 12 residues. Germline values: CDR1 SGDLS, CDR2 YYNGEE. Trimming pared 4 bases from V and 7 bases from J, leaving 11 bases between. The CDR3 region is CASSTGTVGYTF. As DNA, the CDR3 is TGTGCCAGCAGCACCGGGACCGTTGGCTACACCTTC.

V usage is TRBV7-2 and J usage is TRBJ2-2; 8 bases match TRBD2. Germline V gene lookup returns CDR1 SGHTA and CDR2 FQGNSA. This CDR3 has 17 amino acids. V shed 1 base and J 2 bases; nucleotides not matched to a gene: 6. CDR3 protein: CASSLGFGRGNTGELFF. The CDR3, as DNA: TGTGCCAGCAGCTTAGGTTTCGGGAGGGGTAACACCGGGGAGCTGTTTTTT.

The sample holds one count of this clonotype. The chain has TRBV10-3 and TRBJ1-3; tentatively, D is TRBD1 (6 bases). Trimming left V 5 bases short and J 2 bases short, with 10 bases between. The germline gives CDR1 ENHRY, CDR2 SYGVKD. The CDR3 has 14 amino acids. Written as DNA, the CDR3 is TGTGCCATCAGTACAGGGATCGCTGGAAACACCATATATTTT. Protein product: CAISTGIAGNTIYF.

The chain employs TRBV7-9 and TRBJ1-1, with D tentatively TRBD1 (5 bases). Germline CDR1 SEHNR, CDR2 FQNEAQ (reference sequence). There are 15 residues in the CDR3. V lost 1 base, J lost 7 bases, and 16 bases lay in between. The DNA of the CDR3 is TGTGCCAGCAGCTTAGGTGTAGGGACTGGACGTGAAGCTTTCTTT. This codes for CASSLGVGTGREAFF.

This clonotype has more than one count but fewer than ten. The CDR3 DNA reads TGCAGTGCTAGATCCCTAGCGGGGGAAGAGCAGTACTTC. This sequence encodes CSARSLAGEEQYF. The gene calls are TRBV20-1 and TRBJ2-7; the match to TRBD2 covers 10 bases. V shed 2 bases, J shed 7 bases, and the junction held 5 bases outside the gene matches. The CDR3 loop spans 13 amino acids. Germline-derived CDR1 and CDR2 are DFQATT and SNEGSKA (reference sequence).

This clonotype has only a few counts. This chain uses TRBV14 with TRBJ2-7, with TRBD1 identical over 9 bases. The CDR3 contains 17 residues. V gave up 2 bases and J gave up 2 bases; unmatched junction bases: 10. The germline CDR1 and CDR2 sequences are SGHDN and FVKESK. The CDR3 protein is CASSQPGGQGKTYEQYF. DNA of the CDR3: TGTGCCAGCAGCCAACCCGGGGGACAGGGAAAGACCTACGAGCAGTACTTC.

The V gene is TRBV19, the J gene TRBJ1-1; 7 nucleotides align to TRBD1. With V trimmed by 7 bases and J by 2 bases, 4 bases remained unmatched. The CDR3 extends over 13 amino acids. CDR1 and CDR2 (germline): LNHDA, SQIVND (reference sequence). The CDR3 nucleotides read TGTGCCAGTACCCGGGACAGCAACACTGAAGCTTTCTTT. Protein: CASTRDSNTEAFF.

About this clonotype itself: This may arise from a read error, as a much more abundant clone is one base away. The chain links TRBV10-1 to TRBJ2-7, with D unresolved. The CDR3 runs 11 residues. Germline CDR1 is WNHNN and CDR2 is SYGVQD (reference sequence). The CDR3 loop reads CASCESDEQYF. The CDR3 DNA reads TGCGCCAGCTGTGAGTCCGACGAGCAGTACTTC.